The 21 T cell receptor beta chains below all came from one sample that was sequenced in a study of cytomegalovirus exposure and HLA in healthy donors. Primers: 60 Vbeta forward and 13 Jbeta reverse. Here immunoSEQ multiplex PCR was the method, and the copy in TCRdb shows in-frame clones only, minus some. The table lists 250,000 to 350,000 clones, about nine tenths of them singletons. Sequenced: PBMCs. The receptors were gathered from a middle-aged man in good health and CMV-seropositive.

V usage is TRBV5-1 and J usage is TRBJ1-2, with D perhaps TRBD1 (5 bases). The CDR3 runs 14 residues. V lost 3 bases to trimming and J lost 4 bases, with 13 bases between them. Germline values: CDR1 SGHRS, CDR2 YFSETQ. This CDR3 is CASSSNPTVYGYTF. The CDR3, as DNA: TGCGCCAGCAGCTCCAACCCGACAGTCTATGGCTACACCTTC.

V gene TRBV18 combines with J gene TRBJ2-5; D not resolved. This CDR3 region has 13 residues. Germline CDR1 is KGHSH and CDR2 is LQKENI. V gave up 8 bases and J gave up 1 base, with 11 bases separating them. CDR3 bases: TGTGCCAGCCGTGACCGGGTCCAAGAGACCCAGTACTTC. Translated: CASRDRVQETQYF.

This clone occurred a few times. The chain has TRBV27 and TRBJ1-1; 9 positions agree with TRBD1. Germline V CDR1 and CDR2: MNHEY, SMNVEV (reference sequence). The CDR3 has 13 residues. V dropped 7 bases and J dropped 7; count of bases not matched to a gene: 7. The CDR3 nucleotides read TGTGCCAGCAAACAACAGGGGGCTGTTGAAGCTTTCTTT. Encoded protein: CASKQQGAVEAFF.

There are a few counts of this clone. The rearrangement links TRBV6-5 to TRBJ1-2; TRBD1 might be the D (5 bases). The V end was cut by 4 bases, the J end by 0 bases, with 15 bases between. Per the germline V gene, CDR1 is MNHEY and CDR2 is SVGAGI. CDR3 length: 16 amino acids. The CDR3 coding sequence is TGTGCCAGCAGTTCAACGACAGAAACTACTAACTATGGCTACACCTTC. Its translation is CASSSTTETTNYGYTF.

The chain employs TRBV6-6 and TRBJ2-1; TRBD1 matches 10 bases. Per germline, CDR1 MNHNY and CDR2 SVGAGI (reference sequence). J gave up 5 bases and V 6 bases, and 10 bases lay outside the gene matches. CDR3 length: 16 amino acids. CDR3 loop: CASRENPGQGNNEQFF. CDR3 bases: TGTGCCAGCAGAGAAAATCCGGGACAGGGGAACAATGAGCAGTTCTTC.

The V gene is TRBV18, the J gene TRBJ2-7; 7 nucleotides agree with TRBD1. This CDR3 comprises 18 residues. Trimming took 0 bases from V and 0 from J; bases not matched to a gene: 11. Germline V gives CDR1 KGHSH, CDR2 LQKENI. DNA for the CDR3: TGTGCCAGCTCACCACCGGGCGCCCCGGGACAGTACTCCTACGAGCAGTACTTC. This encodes CASSPPGAPGQYSYEQYF.

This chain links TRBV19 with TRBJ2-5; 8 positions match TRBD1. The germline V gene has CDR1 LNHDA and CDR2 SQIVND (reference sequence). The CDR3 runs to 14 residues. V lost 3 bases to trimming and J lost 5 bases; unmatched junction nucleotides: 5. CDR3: CASSIPGGAETQYF. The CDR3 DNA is TGTGCCAGTAGTATTCCAGGGGGCGCGGAGACCCAGTACTTC.

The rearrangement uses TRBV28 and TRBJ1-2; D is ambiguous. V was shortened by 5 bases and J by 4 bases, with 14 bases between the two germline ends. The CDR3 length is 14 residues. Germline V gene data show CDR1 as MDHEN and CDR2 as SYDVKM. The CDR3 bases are TGTGCCAGCAGTCCCTCAATCGGGGTCTATGGCTACACCTTC. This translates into CASSPSIGVYGYTF.

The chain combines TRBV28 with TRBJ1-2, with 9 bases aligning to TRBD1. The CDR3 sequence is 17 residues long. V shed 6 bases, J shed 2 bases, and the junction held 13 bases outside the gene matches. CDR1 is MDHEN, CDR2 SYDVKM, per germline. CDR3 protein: CASSLAGTGWENYGYTF. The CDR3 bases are TGTGCCAGCAGCCTCGCCGGGACAGGGTGGGAGAACTATGGCTACACCTTC.

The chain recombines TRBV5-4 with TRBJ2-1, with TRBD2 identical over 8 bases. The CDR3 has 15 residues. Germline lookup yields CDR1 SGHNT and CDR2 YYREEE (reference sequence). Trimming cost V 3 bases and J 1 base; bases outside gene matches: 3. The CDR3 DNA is TGTGCCAGCAGCTCGAGACTAGCGTCCTACAATGAGCAGTTCTTC. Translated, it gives CASSSRLASYNEQFF.

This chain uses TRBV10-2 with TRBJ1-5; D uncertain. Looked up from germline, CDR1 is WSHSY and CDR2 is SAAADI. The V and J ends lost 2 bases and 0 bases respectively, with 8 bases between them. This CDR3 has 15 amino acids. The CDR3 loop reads CASSERGYSNQPQHF. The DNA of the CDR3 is TGCGCCAGCAGTGAGCGGGGTTATAGCAATCAGCCCCAGCATTTT.

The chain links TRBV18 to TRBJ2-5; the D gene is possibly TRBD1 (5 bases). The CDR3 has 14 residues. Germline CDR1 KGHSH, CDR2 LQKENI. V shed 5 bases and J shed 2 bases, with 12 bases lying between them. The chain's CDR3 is CASSFTGLQETQYF. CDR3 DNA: TGTGCCAGCTCATTCACAGGTCTACAAGAGACCCAGTACTTC.

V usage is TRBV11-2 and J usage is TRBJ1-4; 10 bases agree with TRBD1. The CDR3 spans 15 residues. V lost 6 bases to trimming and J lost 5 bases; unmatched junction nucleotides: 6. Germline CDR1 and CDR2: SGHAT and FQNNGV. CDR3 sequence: CASRQPGQGNEKLFF. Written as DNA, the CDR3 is TGTGCCAGCAGGCAACCGGGACAGGGGAATGAAAAACTGTTTTTT.

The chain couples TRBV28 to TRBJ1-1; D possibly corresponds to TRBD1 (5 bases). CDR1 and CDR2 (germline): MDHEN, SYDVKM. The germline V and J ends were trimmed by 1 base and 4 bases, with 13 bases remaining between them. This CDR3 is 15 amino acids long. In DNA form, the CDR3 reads TGTGCCAGCAGTTTATCCGCCAGGGTGGGCACTGAAGCTTTCTTT. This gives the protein CASSLSARVGTEAFF.

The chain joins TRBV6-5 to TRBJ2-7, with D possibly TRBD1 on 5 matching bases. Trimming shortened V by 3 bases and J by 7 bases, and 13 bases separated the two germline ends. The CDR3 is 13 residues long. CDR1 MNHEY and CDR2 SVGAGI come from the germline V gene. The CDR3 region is CASSYPGFIEQYF. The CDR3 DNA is TGTGCCAGCAGTTATCCAGGGTTTATAGAGCAGTACTTC.

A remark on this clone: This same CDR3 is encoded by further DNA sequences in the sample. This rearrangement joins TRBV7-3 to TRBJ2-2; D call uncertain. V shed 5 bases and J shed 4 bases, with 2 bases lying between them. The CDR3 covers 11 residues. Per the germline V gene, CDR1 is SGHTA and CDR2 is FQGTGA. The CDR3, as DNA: TGTGCCAGCAGCCTCACCGGGGAGCTGTTTTTT. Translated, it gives CASSLTGELFF.

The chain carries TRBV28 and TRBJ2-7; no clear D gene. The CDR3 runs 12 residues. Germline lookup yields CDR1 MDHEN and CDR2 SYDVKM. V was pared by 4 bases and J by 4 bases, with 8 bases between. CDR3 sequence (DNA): TGTGCCAGCAGTTGGCAGGCTTACGAGCAGTACTTC. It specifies CASSWQAYEQYF.

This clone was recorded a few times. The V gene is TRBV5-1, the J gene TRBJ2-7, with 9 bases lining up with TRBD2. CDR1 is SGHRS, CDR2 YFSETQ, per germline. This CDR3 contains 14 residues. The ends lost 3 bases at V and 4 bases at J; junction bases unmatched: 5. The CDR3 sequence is CASSSIAGVYEQYF. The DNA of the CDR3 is TGCGCCAGCAGCTCCATAGCGGGAGTATACGAGCAGTACTTC.

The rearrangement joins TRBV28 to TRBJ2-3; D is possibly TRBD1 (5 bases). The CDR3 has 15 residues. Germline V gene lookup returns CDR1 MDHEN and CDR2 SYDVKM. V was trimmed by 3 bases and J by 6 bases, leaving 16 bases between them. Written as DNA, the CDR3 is TGTGCCAGCAGTTTTACAAGGGAAGGGGTGGATACGCAGTATTTT. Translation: CASSFTREGVDTQYF.

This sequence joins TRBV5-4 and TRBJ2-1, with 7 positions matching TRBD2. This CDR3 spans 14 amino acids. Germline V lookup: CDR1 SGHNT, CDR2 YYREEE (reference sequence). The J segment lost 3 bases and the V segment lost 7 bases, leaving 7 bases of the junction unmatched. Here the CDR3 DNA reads TGTGCCAGCTCCCCTAGCGGTTTCTACAATGAGCAGTTCTTC. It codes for CASSPSGFYNEQFF.

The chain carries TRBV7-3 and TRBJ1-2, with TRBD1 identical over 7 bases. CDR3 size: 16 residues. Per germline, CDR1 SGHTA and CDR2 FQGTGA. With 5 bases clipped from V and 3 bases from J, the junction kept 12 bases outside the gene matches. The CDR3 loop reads CASSPSPTGNYYGYTF. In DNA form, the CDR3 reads TGTGCCAGCAGCCCCTCCCCGACAGGGAATTACTATGGCTACACCTTC.